One sample yielded the 20 T cell receptor beta chains listed below, sequenced in a study of PD-1 blockade in classical Hodgkin lymphoma. Assay: immunoSEQ multiplex PCR; the TCRdb copy retains only in-frame clones and omits some. Among over 70,000 clones listed, 90% were seen once. Time point here: cycle 4 day 1 (C4D1), after 6 weeks of nivolumab. The patients all showed relapse after autologous stem cell transplantation, while their brentuximab vedotin exposure varied. The material sequenced was peripheral blood mononuclear cells (PBMCs), taken before the fourth cycle of nivolumab. These receptors originate from a human donor with classical Hodgkin lymphoma.

This rearrangement joins TRBV5-5 to TRBJ1-2; 12 nucleotides align to TRBD1. Germline loops: CDR1 SGHKS, CDR2 YYEKEE (reference sequence). With V trimmed by 7 bases and J by 6 bases, 10 bases remained unmatched. The CDR3 has 15 residues. CDR3 DNA: TGTGCCAGCGTTGGGGGACAGGGGGCCCGGGATGGCTACACCTTC. Translation gives CASVGGQGARDGYTF.

V is TRBV6-5 and J is TRBJ1-1; D is possibly TRBD1 (6 bases). The CDR3 loop spans 13 amino acids. Germline CDR1 and CDR2: MNHEY and SVGAGI. The V gene lost 6 bases and the J gene lost 5 bases, with 13 bases spanning the gap. CDR3 coding DNA: TGTGCCAGCAGCAGGGGAGGGGGGACTGAAGCTTTCTTT. This gives the protein CASSRGGGTEAFF.

The rearrangement joins TRBV7-6 to TRBJ2-7; tentative D call: TRBD2 (5 bases). Germline loops: CDR1 SGHVS, CDR2 FNYEAQ. Trimming took off 6 bases at V and 5 bases at J, with 14 bases between the two ends. The CDR3 has 13 amino acids. The CDR3 is CASSPSGGDEQYF. The CDR3 bases are TGTGCCAGCAGTCCAAGCGGAGGAGACGAGCAGTACTTC.

The genes are TRBV5-1 and TRBJ2-5; 7 bases align to TRBD2. The CDR3 covers 16 residues. The V segment lost 1 base and the J segment 2 bases; nucleotides outside the gene matches: 8. Germline V gene data show CDR1 as SGHRS and CDR2 as YFSETQ. CDR3: CASSLWSSGLQETQYF. CDR3 in DNA: TGCGCCAGCAGCTTGTGGTCTAGCGGCCTACAAGAGACCCAGTACTTC.

V gene TRBV4-2 combines with J gene TRBJ1-5; the D is unclear. The germline V and J ends were trimmed by 0 bases and 9 bases, with 24 bases remaining between them. Germline V gene sequence: CDR1 LGHNA, CDR2 YNFKEQ. This CDR3 region has 18 residues. CDR3 in amino acids: CASSQDVLGKGPRGPQHF. In DNA, the CDR3 is TGTGCCAGCAGCCAAGACGTGTTAGGGAAAGGTCCCCGGGGGCCCCAGCATTTT.

V is TRBV19 and J is TRBJ2-2, with a possible D match to TRBD1 (5 bases). Germline V gives CDR1 LNHDA, CDR2 SQIVND (reference sequence). V lost 3 bases and J lost 3, with 14 bases in between. This CDR3 has 16 amino acids. The CDR3 DNA is TGTGCCAGTAGTATTCCCTCCTGGGGCGACACCGGGGAGCTGTTTTTT. Protein: CASSIPSWGDTGELFF.

The chain combines TRBV7-6 with TRBJ2-7; 11 nucleotides align to TRBD2. Germline V gives CDR1 SGHVS, CDR2 FNYEAQ. The CDR3 is made up of 14 amino acids. With 5 bases clipped from V and 3 bases from J, the junction kept 3 bases outside the gene matches. The CDR3 spells CASSLGLAGYEQYF. In nucleotides, the CDR3 is TGTGCCAGCAGCCTCGGACTAGCGGGCTACGAGCAGTACTTC.

V gene TRBV27 combines with J gene TRBJ2-6, with no clear D. The CDR3 length is 16 residues. With 4 bases removed from V and 4 bases from J, the gap between germline ends came to 14 bases. Germline assignment: CDR1 MNHEY and CDR2 SMNVEV (reference sequence). The DNA of the CDR3 is TGTGCCAGCAGTTCACCCTTTCGGGTCGGGGCCAACGTCCTGACTTTC. Its translation is CASSSPFRVGANVLTF.

The chain carries TRBV11-2 and TRBJ1-2; D remains ambiguous. Between the trimmed V and J ends, which lost 1 base and 4 bases, there was a span of 7 bases. Per the germline V gene, CDR1 is SGHAT and CDR2 is FQNNGV. The CDR3 length is 13 residues. The CDR3: CASSLGNVYGYTF. DNA for the CDR3: TGTGCCAGCAGCTTAGGGAACGTCTATGGCTACACCTTC.

V and J are TRBV10-3 and TRBJ2-5, with D perhaps matching TRBD1 (6 bases). The better agreement between TRBJ2-7 and the DNA end casts doubt on the J call. The CDR3 is 15 residues long. CDR1 and CDR2 (germline): ENHRY, SYGVKD. The CDR3 nucleotides are TGTGCCACCCGTAACCCGGGACACATCCCTTACGAGCAGTACTTC. The encoded protein is CATRNPGHIPYEQYF.

The rearrangement joins TRBV18 to TRBJ1-5; D is unclear. Trimming took off 3 bases at V and 2 bases at J, with 8 bases between the two ends. The CDR3 is 14 residues long. The germline V gene encodes CDR1 KGHSH and CDR2 LQKENI. CDR3 in amino acids: CASSPFGRNQPQHF. CDR3 bases: TGTGCCAGCTCACCGTTCGGGCGCAATCAGCCCCAGCATTTT. Supplemented by reference TRBV18 and TRBJ1-5, the full variable domain reads NAGVMQNPRHLVRRRGQEARLRCSPMKGHSHVYWYRQLPEEGLKFMVYLQKENIIDESGMPKERFSAEFPKEGPSILRIQQVVRGDSAAYFCASSPFGRNQPQHFGDGTRLSIL.

The chain combines TRBV5-1 with TRBJ1-1, with D uncertain. V shed 0 bases and J shed 0 bases, with 9 bases lying between them. The germline CDR1 and CDR2 sequences are SGHRS and YFSETQ. The CDR3 loop spans 15 amino acids. The CDR3 is CASSLVAGLNTEAFF. CDR3 DNA sequence: TGCGCCAGCAGCTTGGTTGCAGGTTTGAACACTGAAGCTTTCTTT. Based on the CDR3 plus reference TRBV5-1 and TRBJ1-1, the full variable domain is KAGVTQTPRYLIKTRGQQVTLSCSPISGHRSVSWYQQTPGQGLQFLFEYFSETQRNKGNFPGRFSGRQFSNSRSEMNVSTLELGDSALYLCASSLVAGLNTEAFFGQGTRLTVV.

The chain links TRBV2 to TRBJ1-3; 9 bases map to TRBD1. The CDR3 runs to 15 residues. After removal of 6 bases from V and 0 bases from J, the junction contained 3 bases not matched to a gene. Germline CDR1 SNHLY, CDR2 FYNNEI. The DNA of the CDR3 is TGTGCCAGCAGCTTGGGACAGGGCTCTGGAAACACCATATATTTT. Translating it yields CASSLGQGSGNTIYF.

CDR3 nucleotides: TGTGCCTGGAGTCTAAATAGAGGCACAGATACGCAGTATTTT. It encodes CAWSLNRGTDTQYF. The gene calls are TRBV30 and TRBJ2-3; D is unclear. The CDR3 is made up of 14 amino acids. The germline V gene encodes CDR1 GTSNPN and CDR2 SVGIG (reference sequence). V was clipped by 2 bases and J by 1 base, with 10 bases between them.

The chain couples TRBV7-9 to TRBJ2-1; 8 nucleotides match TRBD1. Trimming cost V 5 bases and J 6 bases; bases outside gene matches: 18. CDR3 length: 18 amino acids. The germline V gene has CDR1 SEHNR and CDR2 FQNEAQ (reference sequence). The CDR3 DNA reads TGTGCCAGCAGCCCACGACAGGGGACCCGACGTCAGAGCAATGAGCAGTTCTTC. Translation: CASSPRQGTRRQSNEQFF.

The chain recombines TRBV6-1 with TRBJ1-4, with a weak D call TRBD1 (6 bases). CDR3 size: 13 residues. Per germline, CDR1 MNHNS and CDR2 SASEGT. V was trimmed by 7 bases and J by 5 bases, leaving 11 bases between them. The DNA of the CDR3 is TGTGCCAGCAACTACAGGGAAAATGAAAAACTGTTTTTT. This encodes CASNYRENEKLFF.

The CDR3 bases are TGTGCCAGCAGCCAAGATCCGAGGGGGGCTAGCGGGACCCCTTTGGGCAATGAGCAGTTCTTC. Its protein is CASSQDPRGASGTPLGNEQFF. The V call is TRBV4-2, the J call TRBJ2-1; 9 nucleotides line up with TRBD2. J gave up 6 bases and V 0 bases, and 21 bases lay outside the gene matches. This CDR3 comprises 21 residues. CDR1 is LGHNA, CDR2 YNFKEQ, per germline.

The rearrangement joins TRBV19 to TRBJ1-1; 9 bases line up with TRBD1. With 5 bases clipped from V and 5 bases from J, the junction kept 9 bases outside the gene matches. From germline, CDR1 is LNHDA and CDR2 SQIVND (reference sequence). The CDR3 has 15 amino acids. The CDR3 loop reads CASSQGTGWGTEAFF. The CDR3 DNA sequence: TGTGCCAGTAGTCAGGGGACAGGGTGGGGGACTGAAGCTTTCTTT. The entire variable domain, with the rest obtained from reference TRBV19 and TRBJ1-1, is as follows: DGGITQSPKYLFRKEGQNVTLSCEQNLNHDAMYWYRQDPGQGLRLIYYSQIVNDFQKGDIAEGYSVSREKKESFPLTVTSAQKNPTAFYLCASSQGTGWGTEAFFGQGTRLTVV.

This chain uses TRBV9 with TRBJ1-6, with TRBD1 as a possible D gene (5 bases). Germline-derived CDR1 and CDR2 are SGDLS and YYNGEE. The CDR3 length is 17 residues. The ends were cut back, 1 base at V and 7 bases at J, with 18 bases in the middle. CDR3 DNA: TGTGCCAGCAGCGTATTCAACAGGCCCAGGGAGAATTCACCCCTCCACTTT. Translating gives CASSVFNRPRENSPLHF.

This chain links TRBV30 with TRBJ1-2; no clear D gene. The germline V and J ends were trimmed by 0 bases and 7 bases, with 15 bases remaining between them. The germline CDR1 and CDR2 sequences are GTSNPN and SVGIG (reference sequence). The CDR3 covers 14 residues. In DNA form, the CDR3 reads TGTGCCTGGAGTGTATTCGGACCGACGGGTGGCTACACCTTC. Residues: CAWSVFGPTGGYTF.